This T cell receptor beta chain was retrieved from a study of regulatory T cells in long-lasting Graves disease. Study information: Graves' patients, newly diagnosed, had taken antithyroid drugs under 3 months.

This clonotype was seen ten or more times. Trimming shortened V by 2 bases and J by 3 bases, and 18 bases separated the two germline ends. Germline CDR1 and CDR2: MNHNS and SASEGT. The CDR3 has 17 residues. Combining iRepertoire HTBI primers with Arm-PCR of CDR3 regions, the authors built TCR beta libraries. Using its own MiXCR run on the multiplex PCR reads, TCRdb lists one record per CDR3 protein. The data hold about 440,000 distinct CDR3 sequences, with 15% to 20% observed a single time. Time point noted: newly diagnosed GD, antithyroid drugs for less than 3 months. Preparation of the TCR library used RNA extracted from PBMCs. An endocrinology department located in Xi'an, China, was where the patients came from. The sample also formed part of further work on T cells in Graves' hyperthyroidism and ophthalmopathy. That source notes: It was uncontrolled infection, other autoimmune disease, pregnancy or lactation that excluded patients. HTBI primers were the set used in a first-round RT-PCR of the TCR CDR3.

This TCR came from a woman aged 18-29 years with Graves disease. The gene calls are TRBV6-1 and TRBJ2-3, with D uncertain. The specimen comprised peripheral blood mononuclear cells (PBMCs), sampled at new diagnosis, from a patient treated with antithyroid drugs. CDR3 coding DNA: TGTGCCAGCAGTGAATTACCCGACACCCTTCGGACAGATACGCAGTATTTT. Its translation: CASSELPDTLRTDTQYF.